Below, 5 T cell receptor beta chains from the same sample are listed, as sequenced in a study of blood T cell repertoires in COVID-19. TCRdb keeps only in-frame clones here, not all; method: immunoSEQ multiplex PCR. The repertoire holds 200,000 to 250,000 clones, around 91% seen once, with around 4.8% in the top ten. Sequencing used peripheral blood. Receptors were obtained from a woman aged 40 to 49 with acute or convalescent COVID-19.

This clone has a single count. This chain uses TRBV7-9 with TRBJ2-5; D unresolved. Germline V gives CDR1 SEHNR, CDR2 FQNEAQ (reference sequence). This CDR3 spans 12 amino acids. V gave up 2 bases and J gave up 3 bases, with 4 bases separating them. CDR3 region: CASSLLEETQYF. The CDR3 bases are TGTGCCAGCAGCTTACTTGAAGAGACCCAGTACTTC.

This clone was observed a single time. V is TRBV7-2 and J is TRBJ1-2; no clear D. The CDR3 runs to 15 residues. Looked up from germline, CDR1 is SGHTA and CDR2 is FQGNSA. Trimming removed 3 bases at V and 0 bases at J, with 11 bases between. The CDR3 sequence: CASSLVTLANYGYTF. The CDR3 DNA reads TGTGCCAGCAGCTTGGTGACGCTAGCTAACTATGGCTACACCTTC.

This chain connects TRBV12-5 to TRBJ1-2; possible D gene TRBD1, 5 bases. Germline loops: CDR1 LGHNT, CDR2 FRNRAP. V lost 6 bases to trimming and J lost 4 bases, with 9 bases between them. The CDR3 covers 12 residues. The CDR3 region is CASGEGSYGYTF. The CDR3 nucleotides are TGTGCTAGTGGGGAGGGGAGCTATGGCTACACCTTC.

This clone has only a few counts. The genes are TRBV30 and TRBJ1-5; weak D call: TRBD1 (6 bases). Germline V gives CDR1 GTSNPN, CDR2 SVGIG (reference sequence). This CDR3 has 13 residues. Trimming shortened V by 1 base and J by 5 bases, and 9 bases separated the two germline ends. In DNA, the CDR3 is TGTGCCTGGAGTGGGGGGCCTGATCAGCCCCAGCATTTT. Translating gives CAWSGGPDQPQHF. The complete variable domain, with remaining parts taken from reference TRBV30 and TRBJ1-5, reads SQTIHQWPATLVQPVGSPLSLECTVEGTSNPNLYWYRQAAGRGLQLLFYSVGIGQISSEVPQNLSASRPQDRQFILSSKKLLLSDSGFYLCAWSGGPDQPQHFGDGTRLSIL.

The chain joins TRBV10-2 to TRBJ2-1, with a possible D match to TRBD2 (7 bases). Trimming shortened V by 3 bases and J by 0 bases, and 15 bases separated the two germline ends. Germline V CDR1 and CDR2: WSHSY, SAAADI. CDR3 length equals 17 residues. The CDR3 sequence: CASSDGGQTISYNEQFF. The CDR3 coding sequence is TGCGCCAGCAGTGACGGGGGGCAGACCATCTCCTACAATGAGCAGTTCTTC.